This T cell receptor (beta chain) was profiled in a study of cytomegalovirus exposure and HLA in healthy donors. Whole-study findings and limits: In a later analysis, across HLA loci, associated TCR counts were highest for DRB1, lowest for HLA-C. Productive status was seen about 90% or about 30% of the time for most TCR beta V segments in an earlier analysis.

PCR was performed using 60 Vbeta and 13 Jbeta primers. Assay used: immunoSEQ multiplex PCR; TCRdb lists only in-frame clones, some missing. The table includes some 120,000 clones, roughly 68% detected once. This clone was found a few times. What it binds is not known. Trimming cost V 3 bases and J 11 bases; bases outside gene matches: 13. CDR3 length: 15 amino acids. The V gene's germline CDR1 is MNHNS and CDR2 SASEGT. V is TRBV6-1 and J is TRBJ1-1; 9 bases line up with TRBD1. Sequenced input: PBMCs. The clonotype originates from a woman in her forties or fifties in good health and CMV-seropositive. The CDR3 DNA follows: TGTGCCAGCAGTGAGGTTGGTCGGGACAGGGATTCTGCTTTCTTT. Protein: CASSEVGRDRDSAFF.